This passage covers 21 T cell receptor beta chains from one sample sequenced in a study of blood T cell repertoires in COVID-19. This table comes from immunoSEQ multiplex PCR, and its TCRdb copy is limited to in-frame clones, with some not included. The sample contains 250,000 to 300,000 clones, around 87% of which appear only once. Sequencing used peripheral blood. All receptors derive from a woman aged 60 to 75 with COVID-19, enrolled during active disease.

This chain uses TRBV4-2 with TRBJ2-6, with D hard to call. Trimming took off 2 bases at V and 2 bases at J, with 10 bases between the two ends. Germline CDR1 is LGHNA and CDR2 is YNFKEQ. The CDR3 contains 16 residues. The CDR3 here is CASSQIRMAGANVLTF. The DNA of the CDR3 is TGTGCCAGCAGCCAAATCAGGATGGCTGGGGCCAACGTCCTGACTTTC.

This clone was seen many times. The gene calls are TRBV7-8 and TRBJ2-7, with 7 nucleotides matching TRBD2. J was trimmed by 5 bases and V by 4 bases; bases with no gene match: 11. The CDR3 is made up of 15 amino acids. The germline CDR1 and CDR2 sequences are SGHVS and FQNEAQ. CDR3 region: CASSSRRFSGDEQYF. CDR3 nucleotide sequence: TGTGCCAGCAGCTCCCGGAGATTCAGCGGGGACGAGCAGTACTTC.

The rearrangement joins TRBV7-3 to TRBJ2-3; 7 bases agree with TRBD2. CDR3 length: 15 residues. The germline V gene has CDR1 SGHTA and CDR2 FQGTGA. V lost 3 bases, J lost 6 bases, and 9 bases stayed unmatched. The CDR3 nucleotides read TGTGCCAGCAGCTTCCGGGCGGGAGAGATGGATACGCAGTATTTT. Amino acid sequence: CASSFRAGEMDTQYF.

The rearrangement links TRBV6-5 to TRBJ1-2; no clear D gene. Trimming shortened V by 5 bases and J by 1 base, and 8 bases separated the two germline ends. This CDR3 region has 13 residues. CDR1 MNHEY and CDR2 SVGAGI come from the germline V gene. CDR3 nucleotides: TGTGCCAGCAGTCCGGACTTTAACTATGGCTACACCTTC. The encoded protein is CASSPDFNYGYTF.

This chain joins TRBV6-2 or TRBV6-3 and TRBJ2-7; maybe TRBD2 (7 bases). The germline V and J ends were trimmed by 4 bases and 4 bases, with 14 bases remaining between them. Germline CDR1 MNHEY, CDR2 SVGEGT. This CDR3 has 14 amino acids. CDR3: CASSWSGGPYEQYF. CDR3 in DNA: TGTGCCAGCAGTTGGTCCGGGGGGCCGTACGAGCAGTACTTC.

This chain joins TRBV20-1 and TRBJ1-5; D ambiguous. Germline V CDR1 and CDR2: DFQATT, SNEGSKA (reference sequence). V was trimmed by 3 bases and J by 6 bases, leaving 12 bases between them. The length of the CDR3 is 13 residues. CDR3 residues: CSASPGYGQPQHF. The DNA for the CDR3 is TGCAGTGCTAGTCCCGGGTACGGTCAGCCCCAGCATTTT.

The chain combines TRBV12-3 or TRBV12-4 with TRBJ1-6, with 8 bases lining up with TRBD1. V was pared by 6 bases and J by 11 bases, with 6 bases of the junction left unmatched. This CDR3 is built from 13 residues. The chain's CDR3 is CASSAGQGTPLHF. CDR3 nucleotides: TGTGCCAGCAGCGCCGGACAGGGAACACCCCTCCACTTT.

For this clone: The sample holds other DNA sequences that translate to the same CDR3. CDR3 coding DNA: TGTGCCAGCAGTTTCGGACAGGGCTATGGCTACACCTTC. It is translated as CASSFGQGYGYTF. This chain links TRBV28 with TRBJ1-2; 8 bases agree with TRBD1. This CDR3 comprises 13 residues. CDR1 is MDHEN and CDR2 is SYDVKM in the germline V gene. The J segment lost 4 bases and the V segment lost 3 bases, leaving 1 base of the junction unmatched.

This sequence joins TRBV24-1 and TRBJ2-1, with 14 bases matching TRBD2. The germline CDR1 and CDR2 sequences are KGHDR and SFDVKD. This CDR3 is built from 17 residues. Trimming cost V 3 bases and J 7 bases; bases outside gene matches: 7. CDR3 protein: CATSDPGTSGSGNEQFF. The CDR3 DNA follows: TGTGCCACCAGTGATCCAGGGACTAGCGGGAGCGGGAATGAGCAGTTCTTC.

The CDR3 DNA follows: TGTGCCACCAACCCGGGACTACAAGAGACCCAGTACTTC. Translation: CATNPGLQETQYF. The gene calls are TRBV2 and TRBJ2-5; 7 nucleotides line up with TRBD2. Germline V gene lookup returns CDR1 SNHLY and CDR2 FYNNEI. V shed 10 bases and J 2 bases; nucleotides not matched to a gene: 7. The CDR3 spans 13 residues.

The chain recombines TRBV7-6 with TRBJ1-4; 8 bases fit TRBD1. V was pared by 5 bases and J by 0 bases, with 8 bases of the junction left unmatched. Germline CDR1 SGHVS, CDR2 FNYEAQ. This CDR3 region has 17 residues. The chain's CDR3 is CASSPGQGGATNEKLFF. The CDR3 nucleotides read TGTGCCAGCAGCCCCGGACAGGGAGGGGCAACTAATGAAAAACTGTTTTTT.

The rearrangement links TRBV3-1 (or the pseudogene TRBV3-2) to TRBJ2-1, with TRBD2 matching over 8 bases. The germline gives CDR1 LGHDT, CDR2 YNNKEL (reference sequence). This CDR3 region has 17 residues. The V gene end was trimmed by 4 bases and the J gene end by 0 bases; junction bases not matched to a gene: 8. CDR3 DNA: TGTGCCAGCAGCCCCCGGACAGCGGGAGTCTCCTACAATGAGCAGTTCTTC. This gives the protein CASSPRTAGVSYNEQFF.

The V and J genes are TRBV28 and TRBJ1-5; 7 nucleotides match TRBD1. Germline CDR1 is MDHEN and CDR2 is SYDVKM. The CDR3 extends over 16 amino acids. The V and J ends lost 5 bases and 2 bases, in that order; junction bases with no gene match: 9. CDR3 in amino acids: CASSDWTGGRNQPQHF. The CDR3 coding sequence is TGTGCCAGCAGTGATTGGACAGGCGGCCGCAATCAGCCCCAGCATTTT.

This clone was counted between two and nine times. V gene TRBV6-4 combines with J gene TRBJ1-1; D unclear. The V gene lost 5 bases and the J gene lost 3 bases, with 10 bases spanning the gap. The CDR3 consists of 13 residues. CDR1 MRHNA and CDR2 SNTAGT come from the germline V gene. The CDR3 sequence: CASSLERDTEAFF. The CDR3 coding sequence is TGTGCCAGCAGTCTAGAGAGGGACACTGAAGCTTTCTTT.

This chain joins TRBV11-2 and TRBJ1-2; D is perhaps TRBD1 (5 bases). Trimming left V 3 bases short and J 2 bases short, with 10 bases between. This CDR3 comprises 14 residues. Germline CDR1 reads SGHAT; CDR2 reads FQNNGV. Here the CDR3 reads CASSFSGSNYGYTF. DNA of the CDR3: TGTGCCAGCAGCTTTTCAGGGTCGAACTATGGCTACACCTTC.

This chain uses TRBV27 with TRBJ2-7, with 8 bases identical to TRBD1. The germline V gene has CDR1 MNHEY and CDR2 SMNVEV (reference sequence). J gave up 3 bases and V 5 bases, and 15 bases lay outside the gene matches. The CDR3 is made up of 17 amino acids. CDR3 sequence: CASSQGQAILNRYEQYF. CDR3 bases: TGTGCCAGCAGTCAGGGACAGGCCATCCTAAATCGCTACGAGCAGTACTTC.

This sequence joins TRBV9 and TRBJ1-4; D gene ambiguous. The V gene's germline CDR1 is SGDLS and CDR2 YYNGEE. This CDR3 spans 15 amino acids. V was trimmed by 4 bases and J by 7 bases, leaving 17 bases between them. CDR3 bases: TGTGCCAGCAGCCCCCCAGGCCCGGGGAGTGAAAAACTGTTTTTT. Its protein product is CASSPPGPGSEKLFF.

The chain joins TRBV6-2 or TRBV6-3 to TRBJ2-4; no firm D call. Germline values: CDR1 MNHEY, CDR2 SVGEGT. This CDR3 has 15 amino acids. Trimming cost V 3 bases and J 0 bases, with 9 bases left between them. CDR3 DNA: TGTGCCAGCAGTTATGATGAGTTAGCCAAAAACATTCAGTACTTC. It specifies CASSYDELAKNIQYF.

The chain joins TRBV4-1 to TRBJ2-7; D may be TRBD1 (5 bases). Trimming removed 0 bases at V and 4 bases at J, with 16 bases between. Germline-derived CDR1 and CDR2 are MGHRA and YSYEKL. This CDR3 has 16 residues. The chain's CDR3 is CASSQEEDTPAYEQYF. CDR3 sequence (DNA): TGCGCCAGCAGCCAAGAAGAGGACACCCCGGCTTACGAGCAGTACTTC.

A few counts support this clone. CDR3 in amino acids: CASSLVDRDYGYTF. The CDR3 bases are TGCGCCAGCAGCTTGGTCGACAGGGACTATGGCTACACCTTC. The chain links TRBV5-1 to TRBJ1-2; 7 bases fit TRBD1. The CDR3 length is 14 residues. The germline gives CDR1 SGHRS, CDR2 YFSETQ. V was pared by 0 bases and J by 3 bases, with 2 bases of the junction left unmatched.

The chain employs TRBV20-1 and TRBJ2-5, with 11 bases identical to TRBD2. Trimming cost V 3 bases and J 5 bases; bases outside gene matches: 11. This CDR3 has 16 amino acids. Germline-derived CDR1 and CDR2 are DFQATT and SNEGSKA (reference sequence). The chain's CDR3 is CSASRLAGFGAETQYF. The CDR3, as DNA: TGCAGTGCTAGTAGACTAGCGGGATTTGGCGCGGAGACCCAGTACTTC.